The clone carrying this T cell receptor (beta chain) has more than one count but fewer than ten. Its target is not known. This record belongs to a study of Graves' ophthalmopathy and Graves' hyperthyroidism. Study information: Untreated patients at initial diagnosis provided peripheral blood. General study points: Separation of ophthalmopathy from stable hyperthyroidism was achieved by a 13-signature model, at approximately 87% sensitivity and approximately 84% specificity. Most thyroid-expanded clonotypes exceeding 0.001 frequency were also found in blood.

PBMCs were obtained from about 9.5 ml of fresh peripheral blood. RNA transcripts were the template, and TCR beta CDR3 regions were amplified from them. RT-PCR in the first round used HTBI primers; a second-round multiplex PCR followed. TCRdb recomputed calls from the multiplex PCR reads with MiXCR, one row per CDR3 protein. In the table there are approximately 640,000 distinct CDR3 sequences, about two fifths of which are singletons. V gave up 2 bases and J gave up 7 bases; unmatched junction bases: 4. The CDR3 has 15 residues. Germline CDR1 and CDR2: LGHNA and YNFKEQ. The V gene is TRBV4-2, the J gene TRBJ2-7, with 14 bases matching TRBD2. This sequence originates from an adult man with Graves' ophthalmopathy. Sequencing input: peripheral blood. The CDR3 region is CASSQLGLAGGEQYF. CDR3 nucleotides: TGTGCCAGCAGCCAACTCGGACTAGCGGGAGGTGAGCAGTACTTC.